Only a few counts were recorded for the clone carrying this TCR beta chain. The V gene end was trimmed by 0 bases and the J gene end by 6 bases; junction bases not matched to a gene: 9. CDR1 PRHDT and CDR2 FYEKMQ come from the germline V gene (reference sequence). The CDR3 spans 17 residues. These data come from a study of blood T cell repertoires in COVID-19. For the study at large: Acute and convalescent COVID-19 samples came from the United States, Italy and Spain. Sources were T cells, B-cell-depleted T cells, or PBMCs; the material itself was cDNA or gDNA.

In the original workflow: Estimated nucleated cell counts came from reference gene primer amplification. TCRdb's table, derived via immunoSEQ multiplex PCR, lists solely in-frame clones and lacks some. From that table come the V and J calls and clone size; the DNA was used to work out D and trimming. The sample includes fewer than 400,000 clones, roughly nine tenths seen only once; the top ten take about 1.7%. The chain combines TRBV13 with TRBJ1-5; 9 bases are a match to TRBD1. The source material was peripheral blood. This clonotype was obtained from a woman aged 25 to 39 with COVID-19, enrolled during active disease. This chain's CDR3 is CASSLGAGTGRTQPQHF. The CDR3, as DNA: TGTGCCAGCAGCTTAGGCGCCGGGACAGGGAGAACTCAGCCCCAGCATTTT.